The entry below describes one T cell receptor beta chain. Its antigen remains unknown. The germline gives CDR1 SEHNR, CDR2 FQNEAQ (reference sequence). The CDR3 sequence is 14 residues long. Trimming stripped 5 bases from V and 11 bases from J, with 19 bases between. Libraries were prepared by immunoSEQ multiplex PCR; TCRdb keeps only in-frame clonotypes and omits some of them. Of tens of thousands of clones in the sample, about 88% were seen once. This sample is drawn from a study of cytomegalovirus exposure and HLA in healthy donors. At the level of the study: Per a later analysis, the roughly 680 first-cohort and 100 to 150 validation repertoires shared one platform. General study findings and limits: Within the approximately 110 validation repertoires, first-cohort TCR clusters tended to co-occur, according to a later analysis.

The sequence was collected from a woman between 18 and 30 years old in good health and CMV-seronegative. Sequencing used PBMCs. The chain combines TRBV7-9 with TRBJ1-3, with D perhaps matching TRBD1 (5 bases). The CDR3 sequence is CASSPTGGVYAIYF. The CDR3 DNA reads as TGTGCCAGCAGCCCAACAGGAGGGGTTTATGCCATATATTTT. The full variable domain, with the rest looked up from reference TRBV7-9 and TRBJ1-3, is DTGVSQNPRHKITKRGQNVTFRCDPISEHNRLYWYRQTLGQGPEFLTYFQNEAQLEKSRLLSDRFSAERPKGSFSTLEIQRTEQGDSAMYLCASSPTGGVYAIYFGEGSWLTVV.